This TCR beta chain stems from a study of cytomegalovirus exposure and HLA in healthy donors. Study details: The same platform was used for the 130 or so validation repertoires as for the 666 first-cohort repertoires, as reported in a later analysis.

The repertoire was sequenced with immunoSEQ multiplex PCR; TCRdb's copy has only in-frame clones and lacks some. The sample includes fewer than 150,000 clones, 70% to 85% of them seen just once. The CDR3 has 13 amino acids. V shed 2 bases and J shed 8 bases, with 12 bases lying between them. The V gene's germline CDR1 is SNHLY and CDR2 FYNNEI. Study-wide results and limits: For cytomegalovirus status, the classifier reportedly gave diagnoses with high specificity and sensitivity. Cytomegalovirus-associated status was assigned to more than 150 TCR beta chains.

For this clone: What it recognizes is unknown.

The sequenced sample was PBMCs. The chain carries TRBV2 and TRBJ1-2; D gene unclear. This sequence was found in a man aged 25 to 40 in good health and CMV-seropositive. The CDR3 sequence is CASSENGSWGYTF. In DNA, the CDR3 is TGTGCCAGCAGTGAAAATGGGAGTTGGGGCTACACCTTC. The variable domain in full, with the rest retrieved from reference TRBV2 and TRBJ1-2, is EPEVTQTPSHQVTQMGQEVILRCVPISNHLYFYWYRQILGQKVEFLVSFYNNEISEKSEIFDDQFSVERPDGSNFTLKIRSTKLEDSAMYFCASSENGSWGYTFGSGTRLTVV.